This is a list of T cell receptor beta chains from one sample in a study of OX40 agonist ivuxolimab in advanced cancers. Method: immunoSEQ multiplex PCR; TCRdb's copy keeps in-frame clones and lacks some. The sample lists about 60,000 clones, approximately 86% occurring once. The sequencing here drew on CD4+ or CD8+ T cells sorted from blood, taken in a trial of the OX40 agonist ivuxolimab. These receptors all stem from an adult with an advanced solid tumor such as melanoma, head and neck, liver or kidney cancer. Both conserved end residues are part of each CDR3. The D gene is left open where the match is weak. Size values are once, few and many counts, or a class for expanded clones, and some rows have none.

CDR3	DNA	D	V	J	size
CASSYSGRPGLGYTF	TGTGCCAGCAGTTACTCCGGCCGGCCGGGGCTGGGCTACACCTTC	.	TRBV6-5	TRBJ1-2	.
CASSQAGGVSPLHF	TGTGCCAGCAGCCAAGCCGGGGGGGTTTCACCCCTCCACTTT	.	TRBV4-2	TRBJ1-6	.
CASSVSNLLLGYTF	TGTGCCAGCAGCGTCTCTAATTTATTACTAGGCTACACCTTC	.	TRBV28	TRBJ1-2	few
CAIDVGQVVNQPQHF	TGTGCCATCGACGTAGGGCAAGTCGTAAATCAGCCCCAGCATTTT	.	TRBV6-1	TRBJ1-5	.
CASSEGYSYPEAFF	TGTGCCAGCAGCGAGGGTTACAGTTACCCTGAAGCTTTCTTT	.	TRBV9	TRBJ1-1	.
CASSAGQGIYNEQFF	TGTGCCAGCTCGGCGGGACAGGGAATCTACAATGAGCAGTTCTTC	TRBD1	TRBV18	TRBJ2-1	.
CASFHRGVNTEAFF	TGTGCCAGTTTTCACAGGGGAGTGAACACTGAAGCTTTCTTT	TRBD1	TRBV7-6	TRBJ1-1	.
CASSNTGHWGTGAFF	TGTGCCAGCAGCAACACGGGCCATTGGGGAACCGGAGCTTTCTTT	.	TRBV11-3	TRBJ1-1	.
CASSFRTEAFF	TGTGCCAGCAGCTTTAGGACTGAAGCTTTCTTT	.	TRBV7-8	TRBJ1-1	.
CASSPLTGGSGELFF	TGTGCCAGCTCACCACTTACAGGGGGCTCCGGGGAGCTGTTTTTT	TRBD1	TRBV18	TRBJ2-2	.
CSARESRGYTF	TGCAGTGCTAGAGAATCCAGGGGCTACACCTTC	.	TRBV20-1	TRBJ1-2	.
CASIQSGGANNEQFF	TGTGCCAGCATTCAAAGCGGGGGGGCCAATAATGAGCAGTTCTTC	TRBD2	TRBV6-1	TRBJ2-1	.
CASSRRDYQETQYF	TGCGCCAGCAGCCGGAGGGACTACCAAGAGACCCAGTACTTC	.	TRBV4-1	TRBJ2-5	few
CSAASLDNTEAFF	TGCAGCGCCGCCTCCTTAGACAACACTGAAGCTTTCTTT	.	TRBV29-1	TRBJ1-1	.
CASSPGGGTQYF	TGTGCCAGCAGCCCCGGGGGGGGGACCCAGTACTTC	TRBD2	TRBV11-2	TRBJ2-5	.
CAWRVIGAGSPLHF	TGTGCCTGGAGGGTAATTGGGGCCGGGTCACCCCTCCACTTT	.	TRBV30	TRBJ1-6	once
CASSLGGWTEAFF	TGTGCCAGCAGCTTAGGGGGATGGACTGAAGCTTTCTTT	.	TRBV7-9	TRBJ1-1	few
CASSLNRGYEQYF	TGTGCCAGCAGCTTAAATAGAGGATACGAGCAGTACTTC	.	TRBV7-2	TRBJ2-7	.
CASSPASSDQPQHF	TGTGCCAGCTCACCAGCGTCCTCGGACCAACCCCAGCATTTT	.	TRBV18	TRBJ1-5	.
CASSLSRRNEQYF	TGTGCCAGCAGTTTATCGAGAAGGAACGAGCAGTACTTC	.	TRBV27	TRBJ2-7	few
CASLGLNGDYGYTF	TGTGCCAGCCTTGGACTTAACGGGGACTATGGCTACACCTTC	.	TRBV2	TRBJ1-2	.
CASSLDKGQGTYEQYF	TGTGCCAGCAGCTTAGATAAGGGACAGGGGACCTACGAGCAGTACTTC	TRBD1	TRBV11-3	TRBJ2-7	.
CASSRVLGRETQYF	TGTGCCAGCAGCCGCGTGCTAGGACGAGAGACCCAGTACTTC	.	TRBV7-9	TRBJ2-5	.
CAISESGGTGTQYF	TGTGCCATCAGTGAGTCGGGGGGCACGGGGACCCAGTACTTC	.	TRBV10-3	TRBJ2-5	once
CASAWDSGNTIYF	TGCGCCAGCGCCTGGGACTCTGGAAACACCATATATTTT	.	TRBV10-2	TRBJ1-3	few
CASRQGNTEAFF	TGCGCCAGCAGGCAGGGGAACACTGAAGCTTTCTTT	.	TRBV5-1	TRBJ1-1	.
CASSLEAGAPGWNTEAFF	TGTGCCAGCAGCTTGGAGGCAGGGGCGCCAGGCTGGAACACTGAAGCTTTCTTT	.	TRBV5-6	TRBJ1-1	.
CASSLVVRGTDTQYF	TGTGCCAGCAGCTTAGTTGTTAGGGGCACAGATACGCAGTATTTT	.	TRBV11-2	TRBJ2-3	once
CASSLKTGLPRNGYTF	TGTGCCAGCAGTCTAAAGACGGGACTCCCGAGGAATGGCTACACCTTC	.	TRBV28	TRBJ1-2	.
CASTSGTDESPLHF	TGTGCCAGCACCTCCGGGACGGACGAATCACCCCTCCACTTT	.	TRBV5-4	TRBJ1-6	.
CASSLEPRGMNTEAFF	TGTGCCAGCAGCTTAGAACCCCGGGGAATGAACACTGAAGCTTTCTTT	.	TRBV7-3	TRBJ1-1	.
CSVLQGGQPQHF	TGCAGCGTCCTCCAGGGGGGTCAGCCCCAGCATTTT	TRBD1	TRBV29-1	TRBJ1-5	.
CASSLFFSVTEVSGNTIYF	TGTGCCAGCAGCTTATTCTTTTCGGTCACCGAAGTCTCTGGAAACACCATATATTTT	.	TRBV7-6	TRBJ1-3	.
CASSNRGPFTQHF	TGTGCCAGTTCGAACAGGGGCCCTTTTACCCAGCATTTT	TRBD1	TRBV19	TRBJ1-5	once
CASRFSSGANVLTF	TGTGCCAGCAGGTTCTCCTCTGGGGCCAACGTCCTGACTTTC	.	TRBV6-5	TRBJ2-6	.
CASSLARLEAFF	TGTGCCAGCAGCTTGGCCCGGCTTGAAGCTTTCTTT	.	TRBV5-6	TRBJ1-1	.
CASSPYAAESEAFF	TGTGCCAGCTCCCCTTACGCGGCGGAGTCTGAAGCTTTCTTT	.	TRBV6-5	TRBJ1-1	.
CASSLYSGGDTGELFF	TGTGCCAGCAGCTTATATAGCGGGGGGGACACCGGGGAGCTGTTTTTT	TRBD2	TRBV11-2	TRBJ2-2	.
CAWTKGGLGNSPLHF	TGTGCCTGGACCAAAGGGGGCTTAGGTAATTCACCCCTCCACTTT	TRBD1	TRBV30	TRBJ1-6	few
CASSLGGAAAFF	TGTGCCAGCAGCTTAGGGGGGGCTGCTGCTTTCTTT	.	TRBV7-9	TRBJ1-1	once
CASSFPLAPANSYNEQFF	TGTGCCAGCAGCTTTCCCCTAGCGCCGGCTAACTCCTACAATGAGCAGTTCTTC	.	TRBV5-6	TRBJ2-1	.
CASSQVADASDEQFF	TGTGCCAGCAGCCAAGTAGCGGACGCTTCGGATGAGCAGTTCTTC	.	TRBV5-4	TRBJ2-1	once
CASSFNWDTEAFF	TGTGCCAGCAGCTTTAACTGGGACACTGAAGCTTTCTTT	.	TRBV7-2	TRBJ1-1	.
CASSPTLGNEKLFF	TGCGCCAGCAGCCCCACGCTGGGGAATGAAAAACTGTTTTTT	.	TRBV5-1	TRBJ1-4	.
CASSLDWVANSPLHF	TGTGCCAGTAGTCTCGACTGGGTGGCAAATTCACCCCTCCACTTT	.	TRBV19	TRBJ1-6	few
CSVDVRQETQYF	TGCAGCGTTGATGTGAGGCAAGAGACCCAGTACTTC	.	TRBV29-1	TRBJ2-5	.